A selection of T cell receptor beta chains follows, all from one sample in a study of CD8 T cells in ankylosing spondylitis. TCRdb reprocessed the 5' RACE reads with MiXCR, giving one entry per CDR3 protein. The sample contains more than 150,000 distinct CDR3 sequences, roughly 18% of which appear only once. Sequenced: blood, either unsorted or a sorted T cell fraction (not recorded which). The origin of the receptors is a male donor aged 10 to 30 with ankylosing spondylitis or in good health (not recorded which). CDR3s include the opening cysteine and the closing phenylalanine or tryptophan. The order of the fields is V gene, D gene, clone size, J gene, CDR3 protein, CDR3 DNA. The D gene is left open where the match is weak. Clone size is stated in some rows and not others, as once, few, many or a class when expanded.

V: TRBV9; D: TRBD2; size: many; J: TRBJ2-1; CDR3: CASSVDSGRSYNEQFF; DNA: TGTGCCAGCAGCGTGGATAGCGGGAGAAGTTACAATGAGCAGTTCTTC
V: TRBV6-6; D: TRBD1; size: many; J: TRBJ2-2; CDR3: CASSYLRTGTTGELFF; DNA: TGTGCCAGCAGTTACCTAAGGACAGGAACTACCGGGGAGCTGTTTTTT
V: TRBV5-1; D: TRBD1; size: many; J: TRBJ2-7; CDR3: CASSPGQGSDEQYF; DNA: TGCGCCAGCAGCCCGGGACAGGGCAGCGACGAGCAGTACTTC
V: TRBV29-1; D: TRBD1; size: many; J: TRBJ1-2; CDR3: CSETGGLWDGYTF; DNA: TGCAGCGAGACAGGGGGCTTATGGGATGGCTACACCTTC
V: TRBV5-4; D: .; size: .; J: TRBJ2-5; CDR3: CASSLITAKETQYF; DNA: TGTGCCAGCAGCTTGATAACGGCCAAAGAGACCCAGTACTTC
V: TRBV27; D: .; size: .; J: TRBJ2-1; CDR3: CASSLPPSNGYNEQFF; DNA: TGTGCCAGCAGTTTACCCCCTAGCAACGGCTACAATGAGCAGTTCTTC
V: TRBV4-1; D: TRBD1; size: many; J: TRBJ1-6; CDR3: CASSQDWRTGENSPLHF; DNA: TGCGCCAGCAGCCAAGATTGGAGGACAGGGGAAAATTCACCCCTCCACTTT
V: TRBV12-3/TRBV12-4; D: TRBD2; size: many; J: TRBJ2-5; CDR3: CASSLLLRAGLETQYF; DNA: TGTGCCAGCAGTTTACTTTTGAGAGCGGGATTGGAGACCCAGTACTTC
V: TRBV10-3; D: .; size: many; J: TRBJ2-5; CDR3: CATSPPGETQYF; DNA: TGTGCCACCAGTCCGCCTGGCGAGACCCAGTACTTC
V: TRBV12-3/TRBV12-4; D: .; size: many; J: TRBJ2-5; CDR3: CASSHPSTGGETQYF; DNA: TGTGCCAGCAGTCACCCGTCGACAGGTGGGGAGACCCAGTACTTC
V: TRBV10-3; D: .; size: many; J: TRBJ2-5; CDR3: CAISDGKETQYF; DNA: TGTGCCATCAGCGACGGTAAAGAGACCCAGTACTTC